The sequence of this TCR beta chain was determined in a study of chemoradiotherapy in HPV16-positive cancers. Libraries were prepared by immunoSEQ multiplex PCR; TCRdb keeps only in-frame clonotypes and omits some of them. The sample carries approximately 30,000 clones, roughly 88% recorded once. Overall study results and limits: In HPV16-positive patients, HPV-responsive T-cell expansion tracked better recurrence-free survival.

In regard to this clone: Its antigen is unknown.

The sample was blood, taken from a patient who underwent chemoradiotherapy. This sequence originates from a human donor with HPV-associated anogenital cancer.

CDR3: CASSDGDFQETQYF. For the CDR3, the DNA is TGTGCCAGCAGTGATGGGGATTTCCAAGAGACCCAGTACTTC. The V and J genes are TRBV2 and TRBJ2-5, with D unresolved. This CDR3 region has 14 residues. Trimming took 3 bases from V and 1 from J, leaving 9 bases between them. Germline values: CDR1 SNHLY, CDR2 FYNNEI. Supplemented by reference TRBV2 and TRBJ2-5, the full variable domain reads EPEVTQTPSHQVTQMGQEVILRCVPISNHLYFYWYRQILGQKVEFLVSFYNNEISEKSEIFDDQFSVERPDGSNFTLKIRSTKLEDSAMYFCASSDGDFQETQYFGPGTRLLVL.